Listed below are T cell receptor beta chains from one sample, sequenced in a study of CD8 T cells in ankylosing spondylitis. TCRdb passed the 5' RACE reads through MiXCR, listing each CDR3 protein once. The table lists hundreds of thousands of distinct CDR3 sequences, about 25% of them singletons, with 0.89% in the top ten. The material sequenced was blood, either unsorted or a sorted T cell fraction (not recorded which). All receptors derive from a male donor with ankylosing spondylitis. The CDR3 runs from the conserved cysteine through the conserved F or W. D genes are given only for firm matches. A clone size is listed for some rows: how often the clone was seen (once, few, many), or a class if it is expanded.

j_call d_call v_call clone_size cdr3_aa cdr3_nt
TRBJ2-1 TRBD2 TRBV5-1 - CASSKRGPGGYNEQFF TGCGCCAGCAGCAAAAGGGGTCCGGGAGGTTACAATGAGCAGTTCTTC
TRBJ2-2 TRBD1 TRBV5-1 few CASSPARGSTGELFF TGCGCCAGCAGCCCTGCCAGGGGGAGTACCGGGGAGCTGTTTTTT
TRBJ1-2 - TRBV6-1 few CASRWGNYGYTF TGTGCCAGCAGATGGGGTAACTATGGCTACACCTTC
TRBJ2-5 TRBD2 TRBV5-1 - CASSSGLAGDQETQYF TGCGCCAGCAGCTCGGGACTAGCGGGAGACCAAGAGACCCAGTACTTC
TRBJ1-4 - TRBV27 once CASSPVGAEKLFF TGTGCCAGCAGTCCGGTAGGGGCCGAAAAACTGTTTTTT
TRBJ1-2 - TRBV30 - CAWTRLGYGYTF TGTGCCTGGACCCGATTGGGGTATGGCTACACCTTC
TRBJ2-1 TRBD1 TRBV18 - CASSADRATYNEQFF TGTGCCAGCTCAGCGGACAGGGCCACCTACAATGAGCAGTTCTTC
TRBJ2-1 - TRBV10-1 few CASSEWDSAPLEQFF TGCGCCAGCAGTGAGTGGGACTCCGCTCCTTTGGAACAGTTCTTC
TRBJ2-1 TRBD2 TRBV3-1 - CASSQDWIAGVNEQFF TGTGCCAGCAGCCAAGATTGGATAGCGGGAGTCAATGAGCAGTTCTTC
TRBJ2-5 - TRBV6-5 - CASSYGGLARETQYF TGTGCCAGCAGTTACGGGGGGTTAGCGAGGGAGACCCAGTACTTC
TRBJ2-3 TRBD2 TRBV29-1 few CSVEDRTSGTTDTQYF TGCAGCGTTGAAGATCGGACTAGCGGGACCACAGATACGCAGTATTTT
TRBJ1-5 - TRBV15 few CATSRAGKNQPQHF TGTGCCACCAGCAGAGCCGGGAAGAATCAGCCCCAGCATTTT
TRBJ1-5 - TRBV11-3 - CASSIRDNQPQHF TGTGCCAGCAGCATCCGGGACAATCAGCCCCAGCATTTT
TRBJ2-1 - TRBV7-2 - CASSLAVGIQFF TGTGCCAGCAGCTTAGCAGTAGGGATTCAGTTCTTC
TRBJ2-1 TRBD1 TRBV6-5 - CASSTGQGGYNEQFF TGTGCCAGCAGTACTGGACAGGGAGGATACAATGAGCAGTTCTTC
TRBJ2-5 - TRBV5-1 - CASSSGPGETQYF TGCGCCAGCAGCTCCGGACCCGGGGAGACCCAGTACTTC
TRBJ2-7 - TRBV12-3/TRBV12-4 few CASMGKRESNRDPYEQYF TGTGCCAGCATGGGAAAAAGGGAATCAAACAGGGATCCCTACGAGCAGTACTTC
TRBJ1-5 TRBD1 TRBV28 - CASRWTGNNQPQHF TGTGCCAGCAGGTGGACAGGGAACAATCAGCCCCAGCATTTT
TRBJ2-1 TRBD2 TRBV6-1 - CASPKGISGSLNEQFF TGTGCCAGCCCCAAGGGTATTAGCGGGAGTTTGAATGAGCAGTTCTTC
TRBJ2-3 - TRBV5-1 few CASSLEGTSTDTQYF TGCGCCAGCAGCTTGGAAGGTACTAGCACAGATACGCAGTATTTT
TRBJ2-2 TRBD2 TRBV27 - CASSPLRASGYTGELFF TGTGCCAGCAGTCCCCTCCGGGCTAGCGGTTACACCGGGGAGCTGTTTTTT
TRBJ1-6 TRBD1 TRBV2 few CASSGAGGNSPLHF TGTGCCAGCAGTGGGGCAGGGGGGAATTCACCCCTCCACTTT
TRBJ2-1 TRBD2 TRBV28 - CASSSLGLAGYNEQFF TGTGCCAGCAGTTCCTTGGGACTAGCGGGCTACAATGAGCAGTTCTTC
TRBJ2-5 - TRBV29-1 - CSVALADQETQYF TGCAGCGTCGCTTTAGCGGACCAAGAGACCCAGTACTTC
TRBJ2-7 - TRBV29-1 few CSVDVTMTGEQYF TGCAGCGTTGATGTCACCATGACTGGGGAGCAGTACTTC
TRBJ2-2 - TRBV9 - CASSPSQGRANTGELFF TGTGCCAGCAGCCCTAGTCAGGGTAGGGCGAACACCGGGGAGCTGTTTTTT
TRBJ2-1 - TRBV12-3/TRBV12-4 - CASSFKQTYNEQFF TGTGCCAGCAGTTTTAAACAGACTTACAATGAGCAGTTCTTC
TRBJ1-2 TRBD1 TRBV20-1 - CSASPSTGVSNYGYTF TGCAGTGCCTCTCCCTCTACAGGGGTTTCTAACTATGGCTACACCTTC
TRBJ1-2 - TRBV11-2 - CASSLDKVGWSAPGYGYTF TGTGCCAGCAGCTTAGATAAGGTGGGGTGGTCAGCTCCAGGCTATGGCTACACCTTC
TRBJ2-3 TRBD2 TRBV29-1 - CSVLAGGTSTDTQYF TGCAGCGTCCTAGCGGGAGGAACTAGCACAGATACGCAGTATTTT
TRBJ1-6 TRBD1 TRBV7-2 - CASSLHRGHNSPLHF TGTGCCAGCAGCCTCCACAGGGGACATAATTCACCCCTCCACTTT
TRBJ1-2 TRBD1 TRBV12-3/TRBV12-4 - CASNPGQGAYTF TGTGCCAGCAACCCGGGACAGGGTGCCTACACCTTC
TRBJ1-1 - TRBV12-3/TRBV12-4 many CASSLFQGNTEAFF TGTGCCAGCAGTTTATTCCAGGGGAACACTGAAGCTTTCTTT
TRBJ2-5 TRBD2 TRBV3-1 few CASSLLLAGAARETQYF TGTGCCAGCAGCCTACTACTAGCGGGTGCCGCCCGAGAGACCCAGTACTTC
TRBJ2-1 TRBD2 TRBV29-1 few CSVGTAGVTYNEQFF TGCAGCGTTGGGACGGCGGGAGTTACCTACAATGAGCAGTTCTTC
TRBJ1-2 TRBD1 TRBV27 few CASSLSTGGGFVGYTF TGTGCCAGCAGTTTATCGACAGGGGGCGGTTTCGTAGGCTACACCTTC
TRBJ1-5 - TRBV11-2 - CASSRRSDSGPQHF TGTGCCAGCAGCCGCCGCTCAGACAGTGGGCCCCAGCATTTT
TRBJ2-1 - TRBV2 few CASEGGRQFF TGTGCCTCAGAAGGAGGGCGGCAGTTCTTC
TRBJ2-1 - TRBV12-5 few CASGQLPTSAGAYNEQFF TGTGCTAGTGGCCAACTTCCAACCAGCGCCGGGGCTTACAATGAGCAGTTCTTC